These T cell receptor beta chains were read from a single sample in a study of cytomegalovirus exposure and HLA in healthy donors. Measured with immunoSEQ multiplex PCR; TCRdb has only the in-frame clones, and not every one. This table holds over 100,000 clones, about 70% found once. Sequenced material: PBMCs. The source of these receptors is a woman aged 40 to 50 in good health and CMV-seronegative. Each CDR3 is given with its conserved first and last residue. Each record gives: clone size, V gene, J gene, D gene, CDR3 DNA, CDR3 protein. D genes are given only for firm matches. Clone sizes are given selectively: once, few, many, or a class where the clone is expanded.

>few|TRBV7-2|TRBJ1-1|-
TGTGCCAGCAGCTTAACCGGGAACACTGAAGCTTTCTTT
CASSLTGNTEAFF
>-|TRBV10-2|TRBJ2-3|TRBD2
TGCGCCAGCAGGGCAACTAGCGGGGGGACCACAGATACGCAGTATTTT
CASRATSGGTTDTQYF
>-|TRBV19|TRBJ1-4|-
TGTGCCAGTACCAGCGGCCTCGCGGAAAAACTGTTTTTT
CASTSGLAEKLFF
>-|TRBV7-8|TRBJ1-4|TRBD1
TGTGCCAGCAGCTTAGGACAGGGTACTTCAACTAATGAAAAACTGTTTTTT
CASSLGQGTSTNEKLFF
>few|TRBV30|TRBJ2-1|-
-
CAWSVPRRLRFGDEQFF
>-|TRBV19|TRBJ1-2|TRBD1
TGTGCCAGTAGTCAAGACAGGGGAGACGGTCTCGAGGGCTATGGCTACACCTTC
CASSQDRGDGLEGYGYTF
>once|TRBV6-5|TRBJ2-1|TRBD2
TGTGCCAGCAGCCCGGGGGGGGCCACCTACAATGAGCAGTTCTTC
CASSPGGATYNEQFF
>-|TRBV7-2|TRBJ1-5|TRBD1
TGTGCCAGCAGCTTTAAAACAGGGGTTCAGCCCCAGCATTTT
CASSFKTGVQPQHF
>few|TRBV7-3|TRBJ2-3|TRBD2
TGTGCCAGCAGCGCCCAAAGCGGGGTCACAGATACGCAGTATTTT
CASSAQSGVTDTQYF
>many|TRBV4-1|TRBJ1-6|-
TGCGCCAGCAGCCAGACAATGACAGACAACCGAGATCCCCTCCACTTT
CASSQTMTDNRDPLHF
>-|TRBV7-2|TRBJ1-2|-
TGTGCCAGCAGCTTAGATTTGGCGGACTATGGCTACACCTTC
CASSLDLADYGYTF
>few|TRBV25-1|TRBJ1-3|-
TGTGCCAGCAGTGACTTGGGGATCGGGAGCTCTGGAAACACCATATATTTT
CASSDLGIGSSGNTIYF
>-|TRBV30|TRBJ2-4|TRBD2
TGTGCCTGGAGTGGCGGGAGTCCTCTGGCCAAAAACATTCAGTACTTC
CAWSGGSPLAKNIQYF
>few|TRBV6-5|TRBJ1-6|-
TGTGCCAGCAGTTTAGGGGGCTCCTATAATTCACCCCTCCACTTT
CASSLGGSYNSPLHF
>few|TRBV10-3|TRBJ1-5|-
TGTGCCATCAGTGAGTCTACAGTCCCTAGCAATCAGCCCCAGCATTTT
CAISESTVPSNQPQHF
>-|TRBV7-3|TRBJ2-3|-
TGTGCCAGCAGCCCAGGTGGGGGGGGCCTGAGTACGCAGTATTTT
CASSPGGGGLSTQYF
>-|TRBV5-1|TRBJ2-7|TRBD2
TGCGCCAGCAGCAACCCAGCGGGGGGGGCCGTCGAGCAGTACTTC
CASSNPAGGAVEQYF
>-|TRBV5-1|TRBJ1-1|TRBD1
TGCGCCAGCAGCTTCACAGGGGTGAACACTGAAGCTTTCTTT
CASSFTGVNTEAFF
>once|TRBV27|TRBJ2-5|-
TGTGCCAGCAGTTCCCCCGGCAGGGCAGAGACCCAGTACTTC
CASSSPGRAETQYF
>-|TRBV28|TRBJ1-6|-
TGTGCCAGCAGTCCAATCCAGGGAAAGGATTCACCCCTCCACTTT
CASSPIQGKDSPLHF
>few|TRBV7-3|TRBJ1-1|-
TGTGCCAGCAGCTCGTCGTTAATCACTGAAGCTTTCTTT
CASSSSLITEAFF
>once|TRBV7-2|TRBJ1-1|-
TGTGCCAGCAGCTCCGGGGGGGAAGCTTTCTTT
CASSSGGEAFF
>-|TRBV4-1|TRBJ2-7|-
TGCGCCAGCAGCCAAGAGCAGATCTCCTACGAGCAGTACTTC
CASSQEQISYEQYF
>-|TRBV9|TRBJ1-2|TRBD1
TGTGCCAGCAGCGCTGGACAGGATGCTCGATATTACTATGGCTACACCTTC
CASSAGQDARYYYGYTF
>-|TRBV5-1|TRBJ2-3|TRBD2
TGCGCCAGCAGCGAGGCTAGCGGGGGAACCACAGATACGCAGTATTTT
CASSEASGGTTDTQYF
>-|TRBV20-1|TRBJ1-2|-
TGCAGTGCCTTTAAAAGGGGCGGCTACACCTTC
CSAFKRGGYTF
>-|TRBV28|TRBJ1-2|-
TGTGCCAGCAGTTTCCGAGGGGGGGAAAATGGCTACACCTTC
CASSFRGGENGYTF
>-|TRBV5-1|TRBJ1-4|-
TGCGCCAGCAGCCCGGACAGACCACCTAATGAAAAACTGTTTTTT
CASSPDRPPNEKLFF
>once|TRBV5-1|TRBJ2-3|TRBD1
TGCGCCAGCAGCTCGATACAAAGCTCAGGGGGCGCCGGCACAGATACGCAGTATTTT
CASSSIQSSGGAGTDTQYF
>-|TRBV10-3|TRBJ2-5|-
TGTGCCATCAGTGCACCCCCGGGACTTGGCGAGACCCAGTACTTC
CAISAPPGLGETQYF
>-|TRBV10-3|TRBJ1-1|TRBD1
TGTGCCATCAGTGAAAGGGGACAGGGGAACACTGAAGCTTTCTTT
CAISERGQGNTEAFF
>few|TRBV7-3|TRBJ2-3|-
TGTGCCAGCAGCTTAATGGGTACGGAGACAGATACGCAGTATTTT
CASSLMGTETDTQYF
>-|TRBV7-2|TRBJ2-7|TRBD2
TGTGCCAGCGTACGGGGGGGACTAGCTCACAGCGAGCAGTACTTC
CASVRGGLAHSEQYF
>-|TRBV7-9|TRBJ2-3|TRBD1
TGTGCCAGCAGCAGAGGGACAGGCTCCACAGATACGCAGTATTTT
CASSRGTGSTDTQYF
>-|TRBV19|TRBJ2-7|-
TGTGCCAGTAGCGACAGGCCGAGGGCCTACGAGCAGTACTTC
CASSDRPRAYEQYF
>-|TRBV28|TRBJ1-1|-
TGTGCCAGCATAAGGGAGAGGACTGAAGCTTTCTTT
CASIRERTEAFF
>once|TRBV7-2|TRBJ2-7|TRBD1
TGTGCCAGCAGGGTGGGACAGGCCGTATCCTACGAGCAGTACTTC
CASRVGQAVSYEQYF
>-|TRBV7-9|TRBJ1-2|-
TGTGCCAGCAGCGTACAGGAGTACTATGGCTACACCTTC
CASSVQEYYGYTF
>few|TRBV6-5|TRBJ2-5|-
TGTGCCAGCGGCGGACGGGGGTTGTCGGAGACCCAGTACTTC
CASGGRGLSETQYF
>-|TRBV27|TRBJ1-6|TRBD1
TGTGCCAGCAGTCAAGACAGGGGACGATATGGTTCACCCCTCCACTTT
CASSQDRGRYGSPLHF
>-|TRBV5-4|TRBJ2-5|-
TGTGCCAGCAGCTTTTTAGGGGGAGAGACCCAGTACTTC
CASSFLGGETQYF
>once|TRBV20-1|TRBJ1-1|-
TGCAGTACAGGGTTGGACACTGAAGCTTTCTTT
CSTGLDTEAFF
>-|TRBV27|TRBJ1-6|TRBD1
TGTGCCAGCACCCCAAGGGGACAGCCTAATTCACCCCTCCACTTT
CASTPRGQPNSPLHF
>-|TRBV19|TRBJ1-1|TRBD1
TGTGCCAGTAGTATAAAAACCGGGACAGGAAAAGCTTTCTTT
CASSIKTGTGKAFF
>-|TRBV5-6|TRBJ2-6|-
TGTGCCAGCAGCTGGTTACTAGGTCCTGGGGCCAACGTCCTGACTTTC
CASSWLLGPGANVLTF
>-|TRBV7-9|TRBJ1-1|-
TGTGCCAGCAGCGGAGGGGCGAACACTGAAGCTTTCTTT
CASSGGANTEAFF
>-|TRBV30|TRBJ1-1|-
TGTGCCTGGAGTGTATTCTACACTGAAGCTTTCTTT
CAWSVFYTEAFF
>-|TRBV9|TRBJ1-4|TRBD1
TGTGCCAGCAGCCTCGGACAGGGAGGGGAAAAACTGTTTTTT
CASSLGQGGEKLFF
>-|TRBV6-6|TRBJ2-3|-
TGTGCCAGCAACCAACAGGGCGTGGGAGATACGCAGTATTTT
CASNQQGVGDTQYF
>few|TRBV2|TRBJ2-1|-
TGTGCCAGCAGTGCGGAGGGGAACCATGAGCAGTTCTTC
CASSAEGNHEQFF
>few|TRBV11-3|TRBJ2-4|-
TGTGCCAGCAGCTTAGAGGAGGGTAACATTCAGTACTTC
CASSLEEGNIQYF
>-|TRBV28|TRBJ1-2|TRBD1
TGTGCCAGCAGTTTGACGCTAGGACGACCAGGGGGGTTC
CASSLTLGRPGGF
>-|TRBV4-1|TRBJ2-2|TRBD1
TGCGCCAGCAGCCGGGGTGTGGACAGGGTCAGCACCGGGGAGCTGTTTTTT
CASSRGVDRVSTGELFF
>-|TRBV5-4|TRBJ1-2|-
TGTGCCAGCAGCTTGATCCCAGAAGGCTACACCTTC
CASSLIPEGYTF
>-|TRBV18|TRBJ1-3|TRBD1
TGTGCCAGCTCACCACCAACCCGGCCCGGGACAGGTTTCGGAAACACCATATATTTT
CASSPPTRPGTGFGNTIYF
>-|TRBV10-3|TRBJ2-4|-
TGTGCCATCAGTGACGGTCTAGCCAAAAACATTCAGTACTTC
CAISDGLAKNIQYF
>few|TRBV4-3|TRBJ1-2|-
TGCGCCAGCAGCCAAGGCTCGGACAGCTACTATGGCTACACCTTC
CASSQGSDSYYGYTF
>-|TRBV7-2|TRBJ1-6|TRBD1
TGTGCCAGCAGGAGAACCGGACAGGGAGGTTCACCCCTCCACTTT
CASRRTGQGGSPLHF
>-|TRBV7-6|TRBJ1-2|-
TGTGCCAGCAGCTTAGAGCCTGTCATCAACCGAGATTCTAACTATGGCTACACCTTC
CASSLEPVINRDSNYGYTF